The T cell receptor (beta chain) described here comes from a study of siplizumab effects on memory and regulatory T cells. Germline CDR1 and CDR2: SGHDN and FVKESK. This CDR3 comprises 13 residues. The V end was cut by 2 bases, the J end by 10 bases, with 12 bases between. Per individual sample, 100,000 or so TCR templates were assayed. TCRdb keeps only in-frame clones here, not all; method: immunoSEQ multiplex PCR. The sample comprises around 100,000 clones, about 95% of which are singletons, and 1% to 1.5% rests with the top ten. The sample holds one count of this clone. The V and J genes are TRBV14 and TRBJ2-1; possibly TRBD1 for D (5 bases). The sequence was obtained from a human donor in good health. Material for sequencing was non-Treg CD4+ T cells sorted from blood. The chain's CDR3 is CASSQYGAGEQFF. The CDR3 region has the DNA TGTGCCAGCAGCCAATATGGGGCCGGAGAGCAGTTCTTC.